The clone carrying this T cell receptor beta chain was observed a few times. No antigen is known for it. The authors ran a second PCR of roughly 6 to 12 cycles using a sample-barcoded 5' primer and a J-beta primer mix. TCRdb called the 5' RACE reads again in MiXCR, with one record for every CDR3 protein. The sample shows over 600,000 distinct CDR3 sequences, 56% of them seen only once. The sample is drawn from a study of blood T cells in healthy people across ages. Caucasian individuals from Russia who were healthy and aged roughly 6 to 95 acted as donors. Each sample gave at least 7 million isolated PBMCs. The V gene's germline CDR1 is DFQATT and CDR2 SNEGSKA (reference sequence). Trimming shortened V by 3 bases and J by 0 bases, and 13 bases separated the two germline ends. The CDR3 is 15 residues long. Study conclusions and caveats: Higher naive T cell percentage went strongly together with higher TCR beta diversity. In long-lived donors, naive CD4+ cell counts and diversity exceeded those of aged donors.

This receptor was identified in a man between 40 and 49 years old in good health. The specimen sequenced was blood. The chain has TRBV20-1 and TRBJ2-3, with D perhaps matching TRBD1 or TRBD2 (5 bases each). The CDR3 nucleotides are TGCAGTGCTAGGTGGGGGTGTTTGAGCACAGATACGCAGTATTTT. Amino acid sequence: CSARWGCLSTDTQYF.